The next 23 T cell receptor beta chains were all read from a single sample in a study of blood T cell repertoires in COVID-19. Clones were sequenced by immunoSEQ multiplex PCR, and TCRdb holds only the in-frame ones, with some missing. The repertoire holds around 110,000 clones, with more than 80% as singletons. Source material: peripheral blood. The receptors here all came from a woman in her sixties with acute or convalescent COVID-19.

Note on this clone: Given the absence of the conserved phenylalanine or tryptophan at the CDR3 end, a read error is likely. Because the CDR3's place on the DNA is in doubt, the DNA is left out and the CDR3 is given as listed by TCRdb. The CDR3: CASSKPRQAP. This chain connects TRBV19 to TRBJ2-7; the listed D gene, TRBD1, was not tested against the DNA. Germline CDR1 and CDR2: LNHDA and SQIVND (reference sequence). The length of the CDR3 is 10 amino acids, counting both ends.

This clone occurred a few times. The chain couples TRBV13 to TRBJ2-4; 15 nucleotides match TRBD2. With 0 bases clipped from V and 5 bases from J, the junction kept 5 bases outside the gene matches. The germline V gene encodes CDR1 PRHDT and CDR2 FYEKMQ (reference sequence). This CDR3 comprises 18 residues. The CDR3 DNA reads TGTGCCAGCAGCTTAGGTGGACTAGCGGGAGGGGCTGAAAACATTCAGTACTTC. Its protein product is CASSLGGLAGGAENIQYF.

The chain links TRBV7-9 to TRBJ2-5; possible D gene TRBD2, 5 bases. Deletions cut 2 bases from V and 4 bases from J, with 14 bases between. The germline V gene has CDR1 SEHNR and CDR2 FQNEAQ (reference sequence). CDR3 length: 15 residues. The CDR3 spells CASSLWGVNGETQYF. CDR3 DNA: TGTGCCAGCAGCTTATGGGGAGTTAACGGAGAGACCCAGTACTTC.

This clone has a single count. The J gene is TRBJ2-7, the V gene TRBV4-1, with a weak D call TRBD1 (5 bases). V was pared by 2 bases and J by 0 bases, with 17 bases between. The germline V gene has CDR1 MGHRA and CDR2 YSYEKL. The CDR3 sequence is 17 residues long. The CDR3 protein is CASSQFVGVISSYEQYF. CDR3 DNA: TGCGCCAGCAGCCAATTTGTAGGGGTAATAAGCTCCTACGAGCAGTACTTC.

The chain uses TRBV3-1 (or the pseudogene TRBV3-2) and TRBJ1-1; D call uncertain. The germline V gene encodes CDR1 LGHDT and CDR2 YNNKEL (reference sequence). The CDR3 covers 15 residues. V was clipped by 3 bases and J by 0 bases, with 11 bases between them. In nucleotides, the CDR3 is TGTGCCAGCAGCCAGCGACGGACTATGAACACTGAAGCTTTCTTT. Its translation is CASSQRRTMNTEAFF.

The DNA for the CDR3 is TGTGCCAGCAGTGAAGCGGTCGCGACTGAAGCTTTCTTT. Protein: CASSEAVATEAFF. The chain employs TRBV6-1 and TRBJ1-1; D uncertain. Trimming stripped 0 bases from V and 5 bases from J, with 7 bases between. Looked up from germline, CDR1 is MNHNS and CDR2 is SASEGT. The CDR3 consists of 13 residues.

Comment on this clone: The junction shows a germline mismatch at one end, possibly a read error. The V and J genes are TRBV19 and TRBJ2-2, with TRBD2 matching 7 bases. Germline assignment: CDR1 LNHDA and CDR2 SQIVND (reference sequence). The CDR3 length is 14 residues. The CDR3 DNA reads TGTGCCAGTAGTATAATGGGGGGGACCGGAGAGCTGTTTTTT. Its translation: CASSIMGGTGELFF.

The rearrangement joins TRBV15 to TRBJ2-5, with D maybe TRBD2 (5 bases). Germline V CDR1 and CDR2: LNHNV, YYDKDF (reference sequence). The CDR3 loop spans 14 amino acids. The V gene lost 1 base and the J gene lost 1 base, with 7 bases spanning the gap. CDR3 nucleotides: TGTGCCACCAGCAGAGGTGCGGGCCAAGAGACCCAGTACTTC. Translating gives CATSRGAGQETQYF.

The CDR3 bases are TGCGCCAGCAGCCAAATTCTCCGGGGGTCCTCCAATGAAAAACTGTTTTTT. This encodes CASSQILRGSSNEKLFF. The J gene is TRBJ1-4, the V gene TRBV4-1; a possible D gene is TRBD1 (5 bases). V was shortened by 2 bases and J by 5 bases, with 18 bases between the two germline ends. This CDR3 comprises 17 residues. The germline V gene encodes CDR1 MGHRA and CDR2 YSYEKL.

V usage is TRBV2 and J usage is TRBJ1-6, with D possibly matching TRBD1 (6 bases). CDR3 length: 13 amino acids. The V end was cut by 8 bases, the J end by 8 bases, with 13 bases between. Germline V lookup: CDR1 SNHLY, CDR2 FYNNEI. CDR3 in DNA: TGTGCCAGCGGAGAAGGGGGGGATTCACCCCTCCACTTT. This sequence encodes CASGEGGDSPLHF.

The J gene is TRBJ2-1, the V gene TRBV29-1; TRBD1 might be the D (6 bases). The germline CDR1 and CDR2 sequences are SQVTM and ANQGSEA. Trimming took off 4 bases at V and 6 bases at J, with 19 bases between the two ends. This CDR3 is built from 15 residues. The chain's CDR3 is CSVVPFRGGGNEQFF. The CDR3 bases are TGCAGCGTTGTCCCCTTCAGGGGCGGAGGCAATGAGCAGTTCTTC.

The CDR3 reads CATSDPTRNNEQFF. The CDR3 coding sequence is TGTGCCACCAGTGATCCGACTAGAAACAATGAGCAGTTCTTC. J is TRBJ2-1 and V is TRBV24-1; possibly TRBD2 for D (6 bases). The CDR3 loop spans 14 amino acids. V dropped 3 bases and J dropped 5 bases, with 10 bases sitting between them. Germline CDR1 reads KGHDR; CDR2 reads SFDVKD.

The CDR3: CASSPGTGDEKLFF. The CDR3 nucleotides read TGTGCCAGTAGTCCCGGGACAGGGGATGAAAAACTGTTTTTT. The chain carries TRBV19 and TRBJ1-4; 10 bases map to TRBD1. The CDR3 sequence is 14 residues long. V lost 5 bases to trimming and J lost 6 bases; unmatched junction nucleotides: 3. Germline V gene sequence: CDR1 LNHDA, CDR2 SQIVND (reference sequence).

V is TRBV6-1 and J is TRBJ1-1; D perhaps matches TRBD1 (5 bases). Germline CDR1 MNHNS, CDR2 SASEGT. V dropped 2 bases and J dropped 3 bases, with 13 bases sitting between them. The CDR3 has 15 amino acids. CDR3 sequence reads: CASSEMFGGDTEAFF. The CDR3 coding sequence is TGTGCCAGCAGTGAAATGTTTGGGGGGGACACTGAAGCTTTCTTT.

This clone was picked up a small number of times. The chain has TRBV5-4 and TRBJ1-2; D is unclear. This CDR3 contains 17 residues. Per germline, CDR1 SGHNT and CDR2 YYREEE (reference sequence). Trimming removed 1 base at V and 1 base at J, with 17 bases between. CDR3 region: CASSLLKSGSLNYGYTF. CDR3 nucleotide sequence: TGTGCCAGCAGCTTGTTAAAGTCAGGCTCACTTAACTATGGCTACACCTTC.

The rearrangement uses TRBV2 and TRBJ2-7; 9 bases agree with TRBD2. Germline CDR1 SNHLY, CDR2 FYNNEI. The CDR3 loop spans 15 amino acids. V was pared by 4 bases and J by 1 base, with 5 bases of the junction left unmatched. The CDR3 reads CASSVNSGGSYEQYF. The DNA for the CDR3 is TGTGCCAGCAGTGTTAATAGCGGGGGATCCTACGAGCAGTACTTC.

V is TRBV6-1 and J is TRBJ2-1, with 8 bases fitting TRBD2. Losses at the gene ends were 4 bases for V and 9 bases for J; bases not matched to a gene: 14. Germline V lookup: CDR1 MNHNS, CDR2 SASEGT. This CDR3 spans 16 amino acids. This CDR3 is CASSGAGTRVSGEQFF. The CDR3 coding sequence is TGTGCCAGCAGTGGAGCCGGGACTAGGGTTAGTGGTGAGCAGTTCTTC.

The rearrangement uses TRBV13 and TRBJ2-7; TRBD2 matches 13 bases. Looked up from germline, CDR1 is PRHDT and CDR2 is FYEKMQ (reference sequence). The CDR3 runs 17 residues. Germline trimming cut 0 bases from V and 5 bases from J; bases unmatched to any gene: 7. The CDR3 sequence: CASSLGGTSGIRNEQYF. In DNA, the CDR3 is TGTGCCAGCAGCTTAGGAGGGACTAGCGGGATTCGCAACGAGCAGTACTTC. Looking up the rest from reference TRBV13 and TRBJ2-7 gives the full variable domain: AAGVIQSPRHLIKEKRETATLKCYPIPRHDTVYWYQQGPGQDPQFLISFYEKMQSDKGSIPDRFSAQQFSDYHSELNMSSLELGDSALYFCASSLGGTSGIRNEQYFGPGTRLTVT.

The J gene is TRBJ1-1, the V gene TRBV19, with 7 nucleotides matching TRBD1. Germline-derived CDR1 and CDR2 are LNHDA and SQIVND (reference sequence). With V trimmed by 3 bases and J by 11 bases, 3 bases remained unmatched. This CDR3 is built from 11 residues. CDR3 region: CASSMGQTAFF. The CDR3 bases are TGTGCCAGTAGTATGGGACAGACGGCTTTCTTT.

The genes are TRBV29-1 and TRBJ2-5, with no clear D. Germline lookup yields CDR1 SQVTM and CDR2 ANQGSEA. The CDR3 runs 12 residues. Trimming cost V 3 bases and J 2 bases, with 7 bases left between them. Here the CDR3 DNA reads TGCAGCGTTGACCCGGTACAAGAGACCCAGTACTTC. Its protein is CSVDPVQETQYF.

The CDR3, as DNA: TGTGCCAGTAGTACCTTTAAGGGACTAGCGGGAGGATTTGGCGGGGAGCTGTTTTTT. Its translation: CASSTFKGLAGGFGGELFF. V gene TRBV19 combines with J gene TRBJ2-2; TRBD2 matches 15 bases. Germline trimming cut 4 bases from V and 7 bases from J; bases unmatched to any gene: 13. Germline assignment: CDR1 LNHDA and CDR2 SQIVND (reference sequence). There are 19 residues in the CDR3.

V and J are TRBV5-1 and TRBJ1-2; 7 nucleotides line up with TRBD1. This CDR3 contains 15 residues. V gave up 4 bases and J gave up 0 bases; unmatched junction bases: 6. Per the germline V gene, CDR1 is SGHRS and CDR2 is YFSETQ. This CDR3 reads CASSQPGQTNYGYTF. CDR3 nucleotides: TGCGCCAGCAGCCAACCGGGACAGACTAACTATGGCTACACCTTC.

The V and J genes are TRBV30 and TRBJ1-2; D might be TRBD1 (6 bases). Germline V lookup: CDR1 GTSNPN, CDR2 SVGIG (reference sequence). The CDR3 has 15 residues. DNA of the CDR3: TGTGCGGGGCCTCCCGGCAGGGGCCATTCGTATGGCTACACCTTC. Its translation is CAGPPGRGHSYGYTF.